This T cell receptor beta chain was captured by sequencing in a study of T cell responses to AZD1222 COVID-19 vaccine. General observations from the study: Among spike-specific TCRs, nearly half reportedly target unmutated variant regions. Vaccine-related CD4 TCRs covered spike, predominating at 160-218 and 743-854. At baseline, just six AZD1222 recipients tested seropositive. Vaccination with two AZD1222 doses was followed by a rise in Spike-specific TCR breadth and depth.

Concerning this clone itself: Its target is unknown.

Produced via immunoSEQ multiplex PCR; TCRdb's table is partial and in-frame only. The profile shows some 99,000 clones, 87% of them singletons. The germline V gene encodes CDR1 MNHNS and CDR2 SASEGT. The CDR3 is 13 residues long. V shed 1 base and J shed 12 bases, with 15 bases lying between them. The TCR sequence derives from an adult who received the AZD1222 COVID-19 vaccine. The starting material was peripheral blood, obtained 28 days after the second AZD1222 dose. V and J are TRBV6-1 and TRBJ1-1; D is undetermined. The CDR3 spells CASSEVIGIATFF. The DNA of the CDR3 is TGTGCCAGCAGTGAAGTAATAGGGATTGCGACTTTCTTT.